The present T cell receptor (beta chain) was sequenced within a study of memory CD8 T cells in hepatitis C reinfection. Study at large: After reinfection, two primary-infection resolvers became chronically infected. Reinfection meant HCV RNA positivity after two negatives ≥60 days apart. Peak reinfection sampling occurred 3 to 8 weeks after detected reinfection.

The data were produced by immunoSEQ multiplex PCR, yet TCRdb's version contains in-frame clones alone and is incomplete. The sample lists under 50,000 clones, approximately 90% occurring once. Time point given: peak reinfection, 3 to 8 weeks after reinfection detection. Sorted cells were sequenced directly ex vivo without any in vitro expansion. A couple of donors provided sorted CD3+ CD8+ CD45RO- naive CD8 T cells at all three reinfection time points. Germline V gene lookup returns CDR1 SGHRS and CDR2 YFSETQ. There are 19 residues in the CDR3. Losses at the gene ends were 3 bases for V and 6 bases for J; bases not matched to a gene: 20.

The origin of this receptor is a man aged 18 to 30 with hepatitis C virus infection. The source material was naive CD8+ T cells sorted from blood. The rearrangement uses TRBV5-1 and TRBJ2-7; 11 positions agree with TRBD2. DNA for the CDR3: TGCGCCAGCAGCTCGATTAACGACGGGACTAGCGGACCATGGGGCGAGCAGTACTTC. Translation: CASSSINDGTSGPWGEQYF.